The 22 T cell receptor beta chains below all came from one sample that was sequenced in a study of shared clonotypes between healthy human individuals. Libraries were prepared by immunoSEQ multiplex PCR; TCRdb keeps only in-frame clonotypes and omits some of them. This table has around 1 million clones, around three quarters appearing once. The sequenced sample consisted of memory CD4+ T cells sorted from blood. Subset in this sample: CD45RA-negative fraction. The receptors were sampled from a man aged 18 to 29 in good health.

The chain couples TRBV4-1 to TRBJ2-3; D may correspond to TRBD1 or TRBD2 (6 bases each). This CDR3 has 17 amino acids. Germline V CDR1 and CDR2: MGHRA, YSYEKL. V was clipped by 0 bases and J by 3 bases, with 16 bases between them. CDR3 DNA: TGCGCCAGCAGCCAAGATTGGGATAGAGGGGGGACAGATACGCAGTATTTT. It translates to CASSQDWDRGGTDTQYF.

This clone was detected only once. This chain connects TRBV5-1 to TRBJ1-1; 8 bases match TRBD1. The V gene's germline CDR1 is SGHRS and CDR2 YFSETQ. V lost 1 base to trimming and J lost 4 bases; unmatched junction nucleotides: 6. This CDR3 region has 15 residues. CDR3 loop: CASSLYQGAGTEAFF. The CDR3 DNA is TGCGCCAGCAGCTTGTATCAGGGGGCGGGCACTGAAGCTTTCTTT.

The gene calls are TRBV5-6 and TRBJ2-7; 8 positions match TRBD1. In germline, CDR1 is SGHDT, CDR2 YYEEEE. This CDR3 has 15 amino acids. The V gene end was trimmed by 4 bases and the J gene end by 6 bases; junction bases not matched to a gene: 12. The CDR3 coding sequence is TGTGCCAGCAGCCACAGGGACAGGATTTCCCCCGAGCAGTACTTC. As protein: CASSHRDRISPEQYF.

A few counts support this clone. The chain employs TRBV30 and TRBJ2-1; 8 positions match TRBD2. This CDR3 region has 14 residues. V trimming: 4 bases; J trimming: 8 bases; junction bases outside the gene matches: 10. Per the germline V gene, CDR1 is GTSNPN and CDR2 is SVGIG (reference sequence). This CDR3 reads CAWNKGAGVDEQFF. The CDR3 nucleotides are TGTGCCTGGAATAAGGGAGCGGGGGTCGATGAGCAGTTCTTC.

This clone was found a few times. As DNA, the CDR3 is TGTGCCAGCAGCTTGACAGGGGTCCCCACTGAAGCTTTCTTT. Protein sequence: CASSLTGVPTEAFF. The gene calls are TRBV5-4 and TRBJ1-1; the match to TRBD1 covers 7 bases. This CDR3 has 14 amino acids. CDR1 and CDR2 from the germline V gene are SGHNT and YYREEE (reference sequence). V trimming: 1 base; J trimming: 4 bases; junction bases outside the gene matches: 4. The variable domain in full, with the rest retrieved from reference TRBV5-4 and TRBJ1-1, is ETGVTQSPTHLIKTRGQQVTLRCSSQSGHNTVSWYQQALGQGPQFIFQYYREEENGRGNFPPRFSGLQFPNYSSELNVNALELDDSALYLCASSLTGVPTEAFFGQGTRLTVV.

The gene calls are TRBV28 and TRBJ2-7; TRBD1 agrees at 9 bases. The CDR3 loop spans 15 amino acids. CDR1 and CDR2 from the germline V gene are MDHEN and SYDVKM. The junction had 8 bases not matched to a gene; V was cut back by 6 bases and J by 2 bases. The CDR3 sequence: CASSPGTGRPYEQYF. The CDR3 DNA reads TGTGCCAGCAGCCCCGGGACAGGGAGACCCTACGAGCAGTACTTC.

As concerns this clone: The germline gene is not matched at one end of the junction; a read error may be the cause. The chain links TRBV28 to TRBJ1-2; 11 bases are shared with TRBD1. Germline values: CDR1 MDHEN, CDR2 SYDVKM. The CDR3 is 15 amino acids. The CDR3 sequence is CATSTQGQGVGGYTF. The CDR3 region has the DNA TGTGCCACCAGTACACAGGGACAGGGGGTTGGTGGCTACACCTTC.

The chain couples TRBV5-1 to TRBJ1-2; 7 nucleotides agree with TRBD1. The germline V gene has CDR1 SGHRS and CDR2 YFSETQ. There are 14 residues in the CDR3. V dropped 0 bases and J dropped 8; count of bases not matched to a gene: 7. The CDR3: CASSLAGTVEGYTF. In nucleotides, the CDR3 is TGCGCCAGCAGCTTGGCCGGGACAGTGGAGGGCTACACCTTC. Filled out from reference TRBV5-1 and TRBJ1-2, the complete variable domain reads KAGVTQTPRYLIKTRGQQVTLSCSPISGHRSVSWYQQTPGQGLQFLFEYFSETQRNKGNFPGRFSGRQFSNSRSEMNVSTLELGDSALYLCASSLAGTVEGYTFGSGTRLTVV.

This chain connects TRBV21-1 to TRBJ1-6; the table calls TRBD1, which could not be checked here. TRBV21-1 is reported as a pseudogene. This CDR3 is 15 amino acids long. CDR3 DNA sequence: TGTGCCAGCAGCCGTCGGACAGAACCGAATTCACCCCTCCACTTT. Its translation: CASSRRTEPNSPLHF.

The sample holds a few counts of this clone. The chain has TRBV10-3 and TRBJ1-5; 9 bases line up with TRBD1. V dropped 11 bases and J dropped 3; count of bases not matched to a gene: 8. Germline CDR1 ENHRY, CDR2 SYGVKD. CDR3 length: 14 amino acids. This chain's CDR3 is CAASTGGPNQPQHF. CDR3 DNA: TGTGCCGCGTCGACAGGGGGGCCCAATCAGCCCCAGCATTTT.

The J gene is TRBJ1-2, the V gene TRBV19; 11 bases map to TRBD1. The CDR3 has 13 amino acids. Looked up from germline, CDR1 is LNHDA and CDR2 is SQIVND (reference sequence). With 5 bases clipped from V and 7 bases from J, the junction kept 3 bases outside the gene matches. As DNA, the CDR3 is TGTGCCAGTAGTCCTGGACAGGGGGCTGGCTACACCTTC. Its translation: CASSPGQGAGYTF. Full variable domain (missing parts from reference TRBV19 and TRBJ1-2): DGGITQSPKYLFRKEGQNVTLSCEQNLNHDAMYWYRQDPGQGLRLIYYSQIVNDFQKGDIAEGYSVSREKKESFPLTVTSAQKNPTAFYLCASSPGQGAGYTFGSGTRLTVV.

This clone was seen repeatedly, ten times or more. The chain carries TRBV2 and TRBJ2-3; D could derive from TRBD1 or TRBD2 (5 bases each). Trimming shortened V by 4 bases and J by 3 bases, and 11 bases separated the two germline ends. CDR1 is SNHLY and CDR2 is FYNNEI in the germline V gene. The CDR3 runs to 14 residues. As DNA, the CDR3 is TGTGCCAGCAGTGTGAGGGGAATGACAGATACGCAGTATTTT. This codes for CASSVRGMTDTQYF.

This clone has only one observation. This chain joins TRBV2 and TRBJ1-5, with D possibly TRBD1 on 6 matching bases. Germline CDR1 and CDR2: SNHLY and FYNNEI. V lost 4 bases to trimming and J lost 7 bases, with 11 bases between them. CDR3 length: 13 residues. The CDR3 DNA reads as TGTGCCAGCAGTGCAGGGGAGGAACAGCCCCAGCATTTT. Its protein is CASSAGEEQPQHF.

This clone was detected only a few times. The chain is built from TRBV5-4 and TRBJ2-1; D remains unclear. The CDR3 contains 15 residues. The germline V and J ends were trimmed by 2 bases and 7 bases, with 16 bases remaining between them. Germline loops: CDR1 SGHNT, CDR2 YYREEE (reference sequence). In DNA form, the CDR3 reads TGTGCCAGCAGCTTTGACCCACAGAGAACTAATGAGCAGTTCTTC. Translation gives CASSFDPQRTNEQFF.

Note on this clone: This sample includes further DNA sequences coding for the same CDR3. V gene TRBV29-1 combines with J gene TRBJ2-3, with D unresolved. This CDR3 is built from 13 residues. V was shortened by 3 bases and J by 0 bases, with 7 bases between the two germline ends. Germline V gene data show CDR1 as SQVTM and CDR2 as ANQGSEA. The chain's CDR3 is CSVDAASTDTQYF. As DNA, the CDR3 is TGCAGCGTTGACGCAGCTAGCACAGATACGCAGTATTTT.

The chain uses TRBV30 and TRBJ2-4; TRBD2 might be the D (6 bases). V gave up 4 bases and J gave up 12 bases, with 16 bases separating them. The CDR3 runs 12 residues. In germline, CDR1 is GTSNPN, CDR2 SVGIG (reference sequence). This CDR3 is CAWKREADAQYF. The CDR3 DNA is TGTGCCTGGAAGAGGGAGGCGGACGCTCAGTACTTC.

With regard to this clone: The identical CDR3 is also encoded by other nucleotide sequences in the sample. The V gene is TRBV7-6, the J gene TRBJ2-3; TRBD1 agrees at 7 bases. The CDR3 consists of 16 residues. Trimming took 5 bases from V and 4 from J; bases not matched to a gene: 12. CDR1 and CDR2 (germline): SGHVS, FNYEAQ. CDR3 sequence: CASSPDLGGKSDTQYF. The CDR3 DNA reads TGTGCCAGCAGCCCGGATCTAGGGGGCAAATCAGATACGCAGTATTTT.

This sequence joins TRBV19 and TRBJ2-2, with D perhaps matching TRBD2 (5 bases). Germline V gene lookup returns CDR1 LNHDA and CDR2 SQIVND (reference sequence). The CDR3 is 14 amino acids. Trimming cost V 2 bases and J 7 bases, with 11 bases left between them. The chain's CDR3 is CASSISGKIGELFF. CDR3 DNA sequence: TGTGCCAGTAGTATATCCGGGAAAATCGGGGAGCTGTTTTTT.

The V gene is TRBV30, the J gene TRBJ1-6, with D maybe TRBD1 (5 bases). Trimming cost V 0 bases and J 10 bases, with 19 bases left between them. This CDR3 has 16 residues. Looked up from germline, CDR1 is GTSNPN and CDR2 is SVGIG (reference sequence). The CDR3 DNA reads TGTGCCTGGAGTGTCGCCGGGGGGTCTCTCACGTCACCCCTCCACTTT. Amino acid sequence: CAWSVAGGSLTSPLHF.

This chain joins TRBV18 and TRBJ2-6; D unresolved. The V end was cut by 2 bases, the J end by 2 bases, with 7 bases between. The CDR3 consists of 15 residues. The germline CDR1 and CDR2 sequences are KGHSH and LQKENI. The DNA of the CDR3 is TGTGCCAGCTCACCATTGTTCCCTGGGGCCAACGTCCTGACTTTC. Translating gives CASSPLFPGANVLTF.

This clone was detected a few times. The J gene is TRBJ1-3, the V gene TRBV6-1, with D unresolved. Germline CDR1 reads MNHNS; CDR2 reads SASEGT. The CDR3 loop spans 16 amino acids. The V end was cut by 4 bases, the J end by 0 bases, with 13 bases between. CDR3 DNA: TGTGCCAGCAGTGTGAAATGGAATCCCTCTGGAAACACCATATATTTT. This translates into CASSVKWNPSGNTIYF.

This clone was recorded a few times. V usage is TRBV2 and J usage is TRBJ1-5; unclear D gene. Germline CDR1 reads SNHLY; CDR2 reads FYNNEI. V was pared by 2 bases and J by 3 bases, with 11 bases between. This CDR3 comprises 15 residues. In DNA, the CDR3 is TGTGCCAGCAGTGAATCCTGGGCAGTCAATCAGCCCCAGCATTTT. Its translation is CASSESWAVNQPQHF.